These T cell receptor beta chains were read from a single sample in a study of T cell repertoires in cytomegalovirus infection. The antigens for these receptors are not known. TCRdb independently ran MiXCR on the reads; one entry per CDR3 protein. The sample contains some 900,000 distinct CDR3 sequences, approximately 29% of which appear only once. The sample in question was cultured CD8+ T cells from PBMCs, obtained from culture after CMV antigen stimulation. These receptor sequences come from a human donor in good health (CMV status not recorded). Some clones in this sample may be carry-over from other donors' samples. CDR3s include the opening cysteine and the closing phenylalanine or tryptophan. Fields, in order: J gene, clone size, D gene, V gene, CDR3 protein, CDR3 DNA. D genes are given only for firm matches. Expanded clones are given a class, and other clones once, few, many or no size at all.

j_call: TRBJ2-7; clone_size: NA; d_call: NA; v_call: TRBV5-6; cdr3_aa: CASSFDGQAYEQYF; cdr3_nt: TGTGCCAGCAGCTTTGATGGACAAGCCTACGAGCAGTACTTC
j_call: TRBJ2-5; clone_size: few; d_call: NA; v_call: TRBV28; cdr3_aa: CASRMGVPRGPRGETQYF; cdr3_nt: TGTGCCAGCAGAATGGGGGTTCCTCGGGGGCCGCGGGGCGAGACCCAGTACTTC
j_call: TRBJ1-2; clone_size: few; d_call: TRBD1; v_call: TRBV6-1; cdr3_aa: CASSYVRTGNYGYTF; cdr3_nt: TGTGCCAGCAGTTACGTCCGGACAGGGAACTATGGCTACACCTTC
j_call: TRBJ2-2; clone_size: few; d_call: NA; v_call: TRBV7-7; cdr3_aa: CASSYARNTGELFF; cdr3_nt: TGTGCTAGCAGCTATGCAAGAAACACCGGGGAGCTGTTTTTT
j_call: TRBJ2-1; clone_size: NA; d_call: TRBD1; v_call: TRBV27; cdr3_aa: CASTMTGSPHEQFF; cdr3_nt: TGTGCCAGCACAATGACAGGGTCACCCCATGAGCAGTTCTTC
j_call: TRBJ1-5; clone_size: NA; d_call: NA; v_call: TRBV27; cdr3_aa: CASSSGTHNQPQHF; cdr3_nt: TGTGCCAGCAGTTCCGGGACACACAATCAGCCCCAGCATTTT
j_call: TRBJ1-1; clone_size: few; d_call: TRBD1; v_call: TRBV20-1; cdr3_aa: CSARDKGATEAFF; cdr3_nt: TGCAGTGCAAGAGATAAGGGGGCAACTGAAGCTTTCTTT
j_call: TRBJ2-3; clone_size: NA; d_call: NA; v_call: TRBV7-9; cdr3_aa: CASSFKGSETQYF; cdr3_nt: TGTGCCAGCAGCTTCAAGGGGTCGGAAACGCAGTATTTT
j_call: TRBJ1-2; clone_size: NA; d_call: NA; v_call: TRBV7-4; cdr3_aa: CASSPTDRANYGYTF; cdr3_nt: TGTGCCAGCAGCCCGACCGACCGCGCTAACTATGGCTACACCTTC
j_call: TRBJ1-2; clone_size: NA; d_call: NA; v_call: TRBV29-1; cdr3_aa: CSVVGQNYGYTF; cdr3_nt: TGCAGCGTTGTCGGACAGAACTATGGCTACACCTTC
j_call: TRBJ1-1; clone_size: NA; d_call: NA; v_call: TRBV19; cdr3_aa: CASKDGGTRTEAFF; cdr3_nt: TGTGCCAGTAAAGATGGGGGCACGCGCACTGAAGCTTTCTTT
j_call: TRBJ2-5; clone_size: NA; d_call: NA; v_call: TRBV12-3/TRBV12-4; cdr3_aa: CASSRGTAIRLTSQETQYF; cdr3_nt: TGTGCCAGCAGCCGGGGGACAGCGATACGCTTGACCAGCCAAGAGACCCAGTACTTC
j_call: TRBJ2-1; clone_size: NA; d_call: NA; v_call: TRBV27; cdr3_aa: CASRKGRGLYNEQFF; cdr3_nt: TGTGCCAGCAGAAAGGGTAGGGGACTCTACAATGAGCAGTTCTTC
j_call: TRBJ2-1; clone_size: few; d_call: TRBD2; v_call: TRBV12-3/TRBV12-4; cdr3_aa: CASSLVVQRGTTYNEQFF; cdr3_nt: TGTGCCAGCAGTTTAGTTGTTCAGCGGGGGACCACCTACAATGAGCAGTTCTTC
j_call: TRBJ2-5; clone_size: many; d_call: NA; v_call: TRBV7-9; cdr3_aa: CASSLVSERGETQYF; cdr3_nt: TGTGCCAGCAGCTTAGTGTCTGAGAGGGGAGAGACCCAGTACTTC
j_call: TRBJ1-2; clone_size: NA; d_call: NA; v_call: TRBV20-1; cdr3_aa: CSASFLVRQGRYGYTF; cdr3_nt: TGCAGTGCTAGTTTCCTAGTTCGGCAGGGGAGGTATGGCTACACCTTC
j_call: TRBJ1-2; clone_size: NA; d_call: TRBD1; v_call: TRBV2; cdr3_aa: CASRHYLRDSLGYGYTF; cdr3_nt: TGTGCCAGCAGACACTACCTGCGGGACAGCCTTGGCTATGGCTACACCTTC
j_call: TRBJ2-2; clone_size: NA; d_call: NA; v_call: TRBV12-3/TRBV12-4; cdr3_aa: CASGDTNTGELFF; cdr3_nt: TGTGCCAGCGGGGACACGAACACCGGGGAGCTGTTTTTT
j_call: TRBJ2-1; clone_size: NA; d_call: NA; v_call: TRBV25-1; cdr3_aa: CASSEYFDTYNEQFF; cdr3_nt: TGTGCCAGCAGTGAATATTTCGATACCTACAATGAGCAGTTCTTC
j_call: TRBJ1-2; clone_size: NA; d_call: NA; v_call: TRBV7-9; cdr3_aa: CASRRDGYTF; cdr3_nt: TGTGCCAGCCGCCGGGATGGCTACACCTTC
j_call: TRBJ1-1; clone_size: NA; d_call: NA; v_call: TRBV6-5; cdr3_aa: CASSYGPPTEAFF; cdr3_nt: TGTGCCAGCAGTTACGGCCCTCCCACTGAAGCTTTCTTT
j_call: TRBJ2-7; clone_size: NA; d_call: NA; v_call: TRBV27; cdr3_aa: CASSLHRGPTYEQYF; cdr3_nt: TGTGCCAGCAGTTTACATCGAGGACCCACCTACGAGCAGTACTTC
j_call: TRBJ1-2; clone_size: many; d_call: NA; v_call: TRBV7-9; cdr3_aa: CASSLVPFTGYGYTF; cdr3_nt: TGTGCCAGCAGCTTAGTACCCTTCACAGGCTATGGCTACACCTTC
j_call: TRBJ1-2; clone_size: few; d_call: NA; v_call: TRBV6-6; cdr3_aa: CASTTTTKGYTF; cdr3_nt: TGTGCCAGCACCACAACAACGAAAGGCTACACCTTC
j_call: TRBJ2-1; clone_size: NA; d_call: NA; v_call: TRBV27; cdr3_aa: CASSSPGRGAEQFF; cdr3_nt: TGTGCCAGCAGCTCGCCGGGTCGTGGGGCCGAGCAGTTCTTC
j_call: TRBJ2-1; clone_size: few; d_call: NA; v_call: TRBV6-4; cdr3_aa: CASSDSSTNYNEQFF; cdr3_nt: TGTGCCAGCAGTGACTCAAGTACAAACTACAATGAGCAGTTCTTC
j_call: TRBJ1-1; clone_size: few; d_call: NA; v_call: TRBV7-3; cdr3_aa: CASSRAWNTEAFF; cdr3_nt: TGTGCCAGCAGCCGAGCTTGGAACACTGAAGCTTTCTTT
j_call: TRBJ2-1; clone_size: few; d_call: NA; v_call: TRBV15; cdr3_aa: CATSRVPRDNEQFF; cdr3_nt: TGTGCCACCAGCAGAGTTCCCAGGGATAATGAGCAGTTCTTC
j_call: TRBJ1-5; clone_size: NA; d_call: TRBD1; v_call: TRBV20-1; cdr3_aa: CSATYGTVNQPQHF; cdr3_nt: TGCAGTGCTACCTATGGGACAGTCAATCAGCCCCAGCATTTT
j_call: TRBJ2-7; clone_size: few; d_call: NA; v_call: TRBV20-1; cdr3_aa: CSASGGRGYEQYF; cdr3_nt: TGCAGTGCTAGCGGCGGCAGGGGTTACGAGCAGTACTTC
j_call: TRBJ1-1; clone_size: NA; d_call: NA; v_call: TRBV28; cdr3_aa: CASSEFTPNTEAFF; cdr3_nt: TGTGCCAGCAGTGAGTTTACTCCGAACACTGAAGCTTTCTTT
j_call: TRBJ1-2; clone_size: NA; d_call: TRBD1; v_call: TRBV28; cdr3_aa: CASSFGQGRATF; cdr3_nt: TGTGCCAGCAGTTTCGGACAGGGTCGTGCCACCTTC
j_call: TRBJ2-2; clone_size: once; d_call: TRBD1; v_call: TRBV12-3/TRBV12-4; cdr3_aa: CASSFRVGQGRSGELFF; cdr3_nt: TGTGCCAGCAGTTTCCGGGTCGGACAGGGGAGGTCCGGGGAGCTGTTTTTT
j_call: TRBJ1-5; clone_size: many; d_call: NA; v_call: TRBV12-3/TRBV12-4; cdr3_aa: CASSPTVNQPQHF; cdr3_nt: TGTGCCAGCAGCCCGACTGTCAATCAGCCCCAGCATTTT
j_call: TRBJ2-2; clone_size: few; d_call: NA; v_call: TRBV7-2; cdr3_aa: CASSLDLAPGPAPGELFF; cdr3_nt: TGTGCCAGCAGCTTAGATTTAGCTCCGGGACCTGCCCCCGGGGAGCTGTTTTTT
j_call: TRBJ2-1; clone_size: many; d_call: TRBD1; v_call: TRBV6-4; cdr3_aa: CASSDGTGGNEQFF; cdr3_nt: TGTGCCAGCAGTGACGGGACAGGGGGCAATGAGCAGTTCTTC
j_call: TRBJ1-5; clone_size: many; d_call: NA; v_call: TRBV10-3; cdr3_aa: CAISESIFDQPQHF; cdr3_nt: TGTGCCATCAGTGAGTCGATTTTCGACCAGCCCCAGCATTTT
j_call: TRBJ2-7; clone_size: NA; d_call: NA; v_call: TRBV20-1; cdr3_aa: CSASNREGYEQYF; cdr3_nt: TGCAGTGCTAGTAACAGGGAGGGGTACGAGCAGTACTTC
j_call: TRBJ2-3; clone_size: NA; d_call: NA; v_call: TRBV27; cdr3_aa: CASSPSPYISDTQYF; cdr3_nt: TGTGCCAGCAGTCCCTCCCCCTATATATCAGATACGCAGTATTTT
j_call: TRBJ1-6; clone_size: NA; d_call: NA; v_call: TRBV2; cdr3_aa: CASLGFDSPLHF; cdr3_nt: TGTGCCAGCCTAGGGTTTGATTCACCCCTCCACTTT
j_call: TRBJ2-1; clone_size: NA; d_call: NA; v_call: TRBV19; cdr3_aa: CASSIDLGQLGNEQFF; cdr3_nt: TGTGCCAGTAGTATAGATCTAGGGCAGTTAGGGAATGAGCAGTTCTTC
j_call: TRBJ2-7; clone_size: few; d_call: TRBD1; v_call: TRBV10-3; cdr3_aa: CATQSVEKGATYEQYF; cdr3_nt: TGTGCCACCCAGTCGGTGGAAAAGGGGGCGACCTACGAGCAGTACTTC
j_call: TRBJ2-6; clone_size: few; d_call: NA; v_call: TRBV9; cdr3_aa: CASSVAMDSGANVLTF; cdr3_nt: TGTGCCAGCAGCGTAGCTATGGACTCTGGGGCCAACGTCCTGACTTTC
j_call: TRBJ1-3; clone_size: few; d_call: NA; v_call: TRBV7-6; cdr3_aa: CASSLADSGNTIYF; cdr3_nt: TGTGCCAGCAGCTTGGCAGACTCTGGAAACACCATATATTTT
j_call: TRBJ1-6; clone_size: few; d_call: TRBD1; v_call: TRBV20-1; cdr3_aa: CSATDRNVFSPLHF; cdr3_nt: TGCAGTGCTACGGACAGGAATGTTTTTTCACCCCTCCACTTT
j_call: TRBJ1-5; clone_size: NA; d_call: TRBD1; v_call: TRBV20-1; cdr3_aa: CSTPFGTGGNQPQHF; cdr3_nt: TGCAGTACCCCCTTCGGGACAGGGGGAAATCAGCCCCAGCATTTT
j_call: TRBJ1-1; clone_size: few; d_call: NA; v_call: TRBV4-1; cdr3_aa: CASSQISDTEAFF; cdr3_nt: TGCGCCAGCAGCCAAATTAGTGACACTGAAGCTTTCTTT
j_call: TRBJ2-1; clone_size: once; d_call: NA; v_call: TRBV10-1; cdr3_aa: CASSERTGASRLFF; cdr3_nt: TGCGCCAGCAGTGAAAGGACCGGTGCTTCCCGGCTGTTCTTC
j_call: TRBJ2-7; clone_size: few; d_call: NA; v_call: TRBV27; cdr3_aa: CASSFGSPLDEQYF; cdr3_nt: TGTGCCAGCAGTTTCGGCAGCCCCTTGGACGAGCAGTACTTC
j_call: TRBJ1-2; clone_size: NA; d_call: TRBD1; v_call: TRBV12-3/TRBV12-4; cdr3_aa: CASSWTGHDYTF; cdr3_nt: TGTGCCAGCAGCTGGACAGGGCACGACTACACCTTC
j_call: TRBJ2-2; clone_size: many; d_call: TRBD2; v_call: TRBV7-2; cdr3_aa: CASSLQLARTGELFF; cdr3_nt: TGTGCCAGCAGCTTACAACTAGCGCGCACCGGGGAGCTGTTTTTT
j_call: TRBJ2-7; clone_size: NA; d_call: TRBD1; v_call: TRBV9; cdr3_aa: CASSVGTGVIYEQYF; cdr3_nt: TGTGCCAGCAGCGTCGGGACAGGGGTCATCTACGAGCAGTACTTC
j_call: TRBJ1-5; clone_size: once; d_call: NA; v_call: TRBV27; cdr3_aa: CATTGKNQPQHF; cdr3_nt: TGTGCCACTACAGGGAAAAATCAGCCCCAGCATTTT
j_call: TRBJ1-1; clone_size: many; d_call: NA; v_call: TRBV27; cdr3_aa: CASSLFRAGEAFF; cdr3_nt: TGTGCCAGCAGTTTATTTAGGGCCGGGGAAGCTTTCTTT